Given below is one TCR beta chain in context. The specificity of this receptor is unknown. No much larger clone is present one base from it, and per-base qualities are unavailable. Donors were healthy HIV-negative adults with no recently reported acute infections or vaccinations. All donors were Caucasian adults living in Nashville, Tennessee, USA. CD4+ T cells were enriched by magnetic negative selection; naive cells were then positively selected on CD45RA, and the negative fraction formed the memory subset. Blood was collected by leukapheresis, and PBMCs were isolated by Ficoll-Histopaque density gradient centrifugation and then cryopreserved in liquid nitrogen vapor phase. Analytical flow cytometry was used to check the purity and quantity of every magnetically sorted T cell population. Each sorted fraction had its genomic DNA isolated and then quantified by UV absorbance on a Nanodrop 2000c. Trimming costs V 0 bases and J 4 bases, and their ends lie 10 bases apart. From the germline V gene, CDR1 is SGHTA and CDR2 is FQGTGA. Including cysteine and phenylalanine, the CDR3 has 15 amino acids. The sequence is cut down to CDR3 DNA, 45 bases in frame from base 1.

This sample was taken from a study of shared clonotypes between healthy human individuals (dated by TCRdb to the early 2020s). Describing the broader study: A couple of women and a few men aged 18 to 49 years were included in the cohort. For each donor, CD4 naive and CD4 memory were each run on three plates, CD8 naive on two plates, and CD8 memory on one plate. The study deeply sequenced blood TCR repertoires of several healthy adults to estimate repertoire size and the extent of clonotype sharing between individuals. Libraries were prepared and TCR repertoires were sequenced by different laboratories using diverse techniques, in order to increase sequencing depth and limit assay-specific biases. Per donor, leukapheresis produced somewhere between about 0.9 and 9.5 billion PBMCs.

Results and caveats for the whole study, not just this receptor: Because the study included a small number of donors, the genetic and exposure-history diversity represented was limited. Based on pairwise subsampling, the degree of clonotype sharing among donors was expected to be affected by sequencing depth. Incomplete sequencing was indicated by rarefaction of sorted-subset datasets, despite the large sequencing depth. Naive subsets generally had larger estimated clonotype richness than memory subsets did. Higher generation probabilities were observed for clonotypes shared by all four sorted-subset donors than for non-shared clonotypes. Only blood was sampled, and tissue TCR repertoires likely differ from those in blood. Sharing across four donors was observed for about 4.8% of naive CD4, over 3% of naive CD8, 2.3% of memory CD4, and over 0.3% of memory CD8 clonotypes.

Using the deep immunoSEQ assay, TCR CDR3 regions were amplified from genomic DNA by multiplex PCR. Genomic DNA extracted from each cell subset was distributed evenly over all wells of several immunoSEQ 96-well plates, and each plate served as one replicate. For sorted subsets, approximately 200 ng of genomic DNA, equivalent to tens of thousands of T cell genomes, went into each replicate PCR. Purified libraries were measured with a Qubit 3.0 fluorometer, size-checked on a Bioanalyzer 2100, and measured again with the KAPA Library Quantification kit. Every immunoSEQ 96-well plate was sequenced on a separate single-read 150-cycle Illumina NextSeq 550 flow cell. The paper's data handling went like this. Because only junctional sequences without quality scores were contained in the immunoSEQ output, filtering matching that applied to full-length reads could not be performed. To assign V/J genes and CDR3, sequences were annotated using PyIR, a Python wrapper for IgBLAST v1.9, with IMGT germline references. Reads with weak V/J assignments (E-value above 1e-6), missing CDR3, stop codons, out-of-frame junctions, or ambiguous translated residues were removed. V3J clonotypes were defined by identical inferred V gene, J gene, and CDR3 amino acid sequence. The percentage overlap between two repertoires was calculated by dividing the number of shared unique clonotypes by the size of the smaller repertoire. Three approaches were used to assess repertoire richness: RTK rarefaction, the Chao1 estimator, and Recon v2.1 estimates of unobserved clonotypes. OLGA was used to compute generation probabilities for all TCRbeta clonotypes that the gDNA method yielded from a handful of donors. This immuneACCESS table, as held by TCRdb, lists in-frame sequences with V and J called but not all clones. Of the missing ones, under half trace to an unresolved V gene in checked studies; the others have no known cause. The DNA was the basis for D and trimming; V, J and clone size are from that table. In all, the sample holds millions of clones, and over 85% of those were seen once. The ten largest clones take up over 0.12% of the sample.

The TCR sequence derives from a man between 18 and 29 years old in good health. Material for sequencing was naive CD4+ T cells sorted from blood. Reading the label with the study, this specimen's cell subset or site is: CD45RA+ positively selected. In this chain, TRBV7-3 is recombined with TRBJ2-1, with no D gene named confidently. In nucleotides, the sequence is TGTGCCAGCAGCTTAACCGGTTTGGAATACAATGAGCAGTTCTTC. This is translated as CASSLTGLEYNEQFF.